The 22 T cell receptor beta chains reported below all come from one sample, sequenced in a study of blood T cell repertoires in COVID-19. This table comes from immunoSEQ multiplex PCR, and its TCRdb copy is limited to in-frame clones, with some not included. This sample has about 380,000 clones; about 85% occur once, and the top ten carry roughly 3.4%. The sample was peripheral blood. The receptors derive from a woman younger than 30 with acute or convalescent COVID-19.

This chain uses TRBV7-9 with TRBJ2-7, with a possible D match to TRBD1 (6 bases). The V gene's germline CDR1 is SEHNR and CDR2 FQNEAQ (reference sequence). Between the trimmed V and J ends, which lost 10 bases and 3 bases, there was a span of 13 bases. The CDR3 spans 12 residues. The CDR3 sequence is CATQGKGYEQYF. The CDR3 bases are TGTGCCACCCAGGGGAAGGGCTACGAGCAGTACTTC.

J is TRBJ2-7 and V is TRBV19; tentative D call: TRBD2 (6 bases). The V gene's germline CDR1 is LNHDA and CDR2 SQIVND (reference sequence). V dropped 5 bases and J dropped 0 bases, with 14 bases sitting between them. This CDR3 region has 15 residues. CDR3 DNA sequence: TGTGCCAGTAGTCCTCGGGACTTCCTCTCCTACGAGCAGTACTTC. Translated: CASSPRDFLSYEQYF.

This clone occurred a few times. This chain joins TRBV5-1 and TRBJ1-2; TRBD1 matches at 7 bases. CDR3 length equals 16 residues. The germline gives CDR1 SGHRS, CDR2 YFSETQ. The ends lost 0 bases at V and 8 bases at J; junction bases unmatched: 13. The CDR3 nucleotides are TGCGCCAGCAGCTTGGTAGGGGACAGCCCTCCCTTAGGCTACACCTTC. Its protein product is CASSLVGDSPPLGYTF.

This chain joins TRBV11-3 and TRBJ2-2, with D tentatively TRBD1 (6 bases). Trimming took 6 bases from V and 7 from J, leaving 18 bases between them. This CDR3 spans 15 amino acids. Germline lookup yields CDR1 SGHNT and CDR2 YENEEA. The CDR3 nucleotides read TGTGCCAGCAGTTTTAGGGGGATTGGAGGCGGGGAGCTGTTTTTT. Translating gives CASSFRGIGGGELFF. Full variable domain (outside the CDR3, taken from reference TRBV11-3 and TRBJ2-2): EAGVVQSPRYKIIEKKQPVAFWCNPISGHNTLYWYLQNLGQGPELLIRYENEEAVDDSQLPKDRFSAERLKGVDSTLKIQPAELGDSAVYLCASSFRGIGGGELFFGEGSRLTVL.

CDR3 amino acids: CASNYRGGTEAFF. DNA for the CDR3: TGTGCCAGCAACTACAGGGGTGGCACTGAAGCTTTCTTT. The V and J genes are TRBV27 and TRBJ1-1, with 7 bases matching TRBD1. J gave up 4 bases and V 7 bases, and 6 bases lay outside the gene matches. The CDR3 is made up of 13 amino acids. CDR1 MNHEY and CDR2 SMNVEV come from the germline V gene (reference sequence).

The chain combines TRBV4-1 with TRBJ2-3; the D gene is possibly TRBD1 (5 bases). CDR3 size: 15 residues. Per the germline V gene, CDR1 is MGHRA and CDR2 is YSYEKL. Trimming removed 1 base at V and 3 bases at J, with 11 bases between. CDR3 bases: TGCGCCAGCAGCCAAGCCCAGGGTGGGACAGATACGCAGTATTTT. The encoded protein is CASSQAQGGTDTQYF.

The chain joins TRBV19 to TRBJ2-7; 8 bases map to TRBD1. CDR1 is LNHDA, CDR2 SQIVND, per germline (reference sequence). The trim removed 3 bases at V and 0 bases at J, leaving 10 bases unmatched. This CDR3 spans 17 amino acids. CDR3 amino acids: CASSMTWTGYGSYEQYF. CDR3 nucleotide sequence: TGTGCCAGTAGTATGACCTGGACAGGGTATGGCTCCTACGAGCAGTACTTC.

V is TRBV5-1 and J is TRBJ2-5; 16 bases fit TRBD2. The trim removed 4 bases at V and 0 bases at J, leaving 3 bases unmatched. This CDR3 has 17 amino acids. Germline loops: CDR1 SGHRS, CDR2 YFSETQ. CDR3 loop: CASSPGLAGGYQETQYF. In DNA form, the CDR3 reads TGCGCCAGCAGCCCGGGACTAGCGGGAGGGTACCAAGAGACCCAGTACTTC.

As DNA, the CDR3 is TGTGCCAGCAGTTTAGGTGGAGATTTCGCAGATACGCAGTATTTT. Translating it yields CASSLGGDFADTQYF. V gene TRBV27 combines with J gene TRBJ2-3; D remains ambiguous. The V and J ends lost 2 bases and 4 bases respectively, with 13 bases between them. Germline V gene lookup returns CDR1 MNHEY and CDR2 SMNVEV (reference sequence). This CDR3 has 15 amino acids.

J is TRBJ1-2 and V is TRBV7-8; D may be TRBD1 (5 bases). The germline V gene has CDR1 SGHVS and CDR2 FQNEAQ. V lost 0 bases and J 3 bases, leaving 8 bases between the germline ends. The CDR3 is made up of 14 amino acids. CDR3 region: CASSLATAHYGYTF. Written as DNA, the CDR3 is TGTGCCAGCAGCTTAGCGACAGCGCACTATGGCTACACCTTC. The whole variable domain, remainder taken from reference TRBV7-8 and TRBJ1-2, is GAGVSQSPRYKVAKRGQDVALRCDPISGHVSLFWYQQALGQGPEFLTYFQNEAQLDKSGLPSDRFFAERPEGSVSTLKIQRTQQEDSAVYLCASSLATAHYGYTFGSGTRLTVV.

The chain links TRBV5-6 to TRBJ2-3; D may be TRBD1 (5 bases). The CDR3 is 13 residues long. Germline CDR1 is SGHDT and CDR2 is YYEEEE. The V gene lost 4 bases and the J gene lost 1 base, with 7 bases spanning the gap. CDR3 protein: CASSIRGTDTQYF. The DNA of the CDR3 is TGTGCCAGCAGCATCAGGGGCACAGATACGCAGTATTTT.

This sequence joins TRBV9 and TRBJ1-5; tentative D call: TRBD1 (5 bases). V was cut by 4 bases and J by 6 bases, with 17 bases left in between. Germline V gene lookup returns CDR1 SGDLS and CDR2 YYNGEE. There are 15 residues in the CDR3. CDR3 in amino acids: CASSPGGDPRQPQHF. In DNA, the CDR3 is TGTGCCAGCAGCCCGGGAGGGGACCCCCGTCAGCCCCAGCATTTT.

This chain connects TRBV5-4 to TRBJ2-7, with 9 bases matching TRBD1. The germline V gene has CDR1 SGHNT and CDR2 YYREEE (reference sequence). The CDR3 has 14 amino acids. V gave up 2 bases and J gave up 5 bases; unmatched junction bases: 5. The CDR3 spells CASSFQGQGNEQYF. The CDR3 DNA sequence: TGTGCCAGCAGCTTTCAGGGACAGGGAAACGAGCAGTACTTC.

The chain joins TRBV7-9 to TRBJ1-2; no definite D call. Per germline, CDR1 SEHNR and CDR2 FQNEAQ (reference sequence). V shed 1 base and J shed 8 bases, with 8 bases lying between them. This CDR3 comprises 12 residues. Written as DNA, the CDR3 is TGTGCCAGCAGCTTAGGAGCTTTCGGCTACACCTTC. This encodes CASSLGAFGYTF.

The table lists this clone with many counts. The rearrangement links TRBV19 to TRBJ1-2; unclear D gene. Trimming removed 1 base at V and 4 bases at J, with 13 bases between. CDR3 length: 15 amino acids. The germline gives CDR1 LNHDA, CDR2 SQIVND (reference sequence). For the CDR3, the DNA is TGTGCCAGTAGTATAGCCGGTTTCGGCGGCTATGGCTACACCTTC. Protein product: CASSIAGFGGYGYTF.

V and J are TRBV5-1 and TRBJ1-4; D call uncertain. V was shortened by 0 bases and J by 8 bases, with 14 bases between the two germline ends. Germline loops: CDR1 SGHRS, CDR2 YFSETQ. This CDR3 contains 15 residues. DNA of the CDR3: TGCGCCAGCAGCTTGGGCGAGGGTCGGGGAGAAAAACTGTTTTTT. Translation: CASSLGEGRGEKLFF.

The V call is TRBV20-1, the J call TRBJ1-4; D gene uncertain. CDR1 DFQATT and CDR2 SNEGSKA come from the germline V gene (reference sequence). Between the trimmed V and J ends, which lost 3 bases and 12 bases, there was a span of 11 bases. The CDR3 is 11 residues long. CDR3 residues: CSASADLELFF. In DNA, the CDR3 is TGCAGTGCTAGCGCGGACTTGGAACTGTTTTTT.

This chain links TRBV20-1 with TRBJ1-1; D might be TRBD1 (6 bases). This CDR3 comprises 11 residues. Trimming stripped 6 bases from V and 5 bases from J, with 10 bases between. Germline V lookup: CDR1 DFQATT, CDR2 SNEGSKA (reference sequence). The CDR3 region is CSANRDTEAFF. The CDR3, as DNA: TGCAGTGCCAACAGGGATACTGAAGCTTTCTTT.

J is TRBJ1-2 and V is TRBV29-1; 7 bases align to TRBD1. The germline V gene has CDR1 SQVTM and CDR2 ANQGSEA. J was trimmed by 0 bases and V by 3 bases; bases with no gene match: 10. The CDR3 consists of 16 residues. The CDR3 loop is CSVDPGTDTSNYGYTF. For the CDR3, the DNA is TGCAGCGTTGACCCGGGGACAGATACTTCTAACTATGGCTACACCTTC.

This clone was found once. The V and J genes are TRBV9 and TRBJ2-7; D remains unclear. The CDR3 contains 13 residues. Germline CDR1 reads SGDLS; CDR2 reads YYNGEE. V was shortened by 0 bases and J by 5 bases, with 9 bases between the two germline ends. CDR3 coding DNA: TGTGCCAGCAGCGTAGGTCACCGCGACGAGCAGTACTTC. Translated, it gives CASSVGHRDEQYF.

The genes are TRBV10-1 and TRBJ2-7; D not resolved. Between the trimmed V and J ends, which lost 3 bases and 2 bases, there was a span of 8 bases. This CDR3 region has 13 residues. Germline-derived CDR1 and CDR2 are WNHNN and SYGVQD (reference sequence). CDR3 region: CASSDAGPYEQYF. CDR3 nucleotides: TGCGCCAGCAGTGATGCAGGTCCCTACGAGCAGTACTTC.

The CDR3 spells CASSQPGGETHGYTF. Written as DNA, the CDR3 is TGCGCCAGCAGCCAACCTGGGGGCGAAACCCATGGCTACACCTTC. The rearrangement links TRBV4-1 to TRBJ1-2, with a tentative D call TRBD1 (6 bases). Germline V CDR1 and CDR2: MGHRA, YSYEKL. The CDR3 loop spans 15 amino acids. The V end was cut by 2 bases, the J end by 6 bases, with 16 bases between.